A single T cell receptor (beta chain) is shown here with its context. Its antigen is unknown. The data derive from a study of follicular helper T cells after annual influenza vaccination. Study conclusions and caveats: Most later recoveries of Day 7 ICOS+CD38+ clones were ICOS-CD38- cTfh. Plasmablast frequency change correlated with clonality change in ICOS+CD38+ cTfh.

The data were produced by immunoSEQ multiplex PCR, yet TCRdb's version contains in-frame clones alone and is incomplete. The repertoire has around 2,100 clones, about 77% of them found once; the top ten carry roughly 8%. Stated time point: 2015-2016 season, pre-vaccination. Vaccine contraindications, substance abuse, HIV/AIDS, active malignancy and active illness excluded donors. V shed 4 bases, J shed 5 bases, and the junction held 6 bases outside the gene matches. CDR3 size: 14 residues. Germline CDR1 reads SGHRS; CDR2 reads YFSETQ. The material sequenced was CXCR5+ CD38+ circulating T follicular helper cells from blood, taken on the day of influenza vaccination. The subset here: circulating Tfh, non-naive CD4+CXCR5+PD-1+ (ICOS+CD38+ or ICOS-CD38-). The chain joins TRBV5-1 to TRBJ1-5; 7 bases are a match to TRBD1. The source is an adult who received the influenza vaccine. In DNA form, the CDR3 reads TGCGCCAGCAGCAAAGAGACAGGGCATCAGCCCCAGCATTTT. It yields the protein CASSKETGHQPQHF.